This TCR beta chain was captured in a study of OX40 agonist ivuxolimab in advanced cancers. Study-wide results and limits: Some patients who did not respond also had low normalized T-cell clonal expansion. In the 0.1 to 3.0 mg/kg range, CD4+ and CD8+ blood T cells had expanded clonally by week 6.

Samples of blood were obtained at baseline, on cycle 4 day 1, and on cycle 7 day 1. About this clone itself: What it recognizes is unknown.

Assay used: immunoSEQ multiplex PCR; TCRdb lists only in-frame clones, some missing. The repertoire holds 76,000 or so clones, with around 85% as singletons. Trimming stripped 3 bases from V and 2 bases from J, with 1 base between. This CDR3 is built from 11 residues. Germline V CDR1 and CDR2: LNHDA, SQIVND (reference sequence). The origin of this receptor is an adult with an advanced solid tumor such as melanoma, head and neck, liver or kidney cancer. Specimen: CD4+ or CD8+ T cells sorted from blood, collected in a trial of the OX40 agonist ivuxolimab. This chain connects TRBV19 to TRBJ1-2; D is ambiguous. Here the CDR3 DNA reads TGTGCCAGTAGTATGAACTATGGCTACACCTTC. It is translated as CASSMNYGYTF. The full variable domain, its missing parts supplied by reference TRBV19 and TRBJ1-2, is DGGITQSPKYLFRKEGQNVTLSCEQNLNHDAMYWYRQDPGQGLRLIYYSQIVNDFQKGDIAEGYSVSREKKESFPLTVTSAQKNPTAFYLCASSMNYGYTFGSGTRLTVV.